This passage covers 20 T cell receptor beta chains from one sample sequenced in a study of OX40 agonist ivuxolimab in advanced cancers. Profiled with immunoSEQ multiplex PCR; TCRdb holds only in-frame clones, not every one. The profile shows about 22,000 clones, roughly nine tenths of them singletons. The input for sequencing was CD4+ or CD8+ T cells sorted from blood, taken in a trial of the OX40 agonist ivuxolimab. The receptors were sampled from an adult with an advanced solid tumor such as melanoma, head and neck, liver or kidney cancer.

The CDR3 bases are TGTGCCAGCAGCTTGAGCGGCGGGTACGGAAACACCATATATTTT. Its translation: CASSLSGGYGNTIYF. The J gene is TRBJ1-3, the V gene TRBV7-9; D is unresolved. Trimming cost V 3 bases and J 4 bases, with 13 bases left between them. Germline loops: CDR1 SEHNR, CDR2 FQNEAQ (reference sequence). The CDR3 loop spans 15 amino acids.

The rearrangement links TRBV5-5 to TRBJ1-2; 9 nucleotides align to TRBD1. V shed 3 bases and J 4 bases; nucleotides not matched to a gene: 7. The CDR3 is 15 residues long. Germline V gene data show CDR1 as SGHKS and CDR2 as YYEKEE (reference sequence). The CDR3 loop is CASSWDRERGYGYTF. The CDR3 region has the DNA TGTGCCAGCAGCTGGGACAGGGAGAGGGGCTATGGCTACACCTTC.

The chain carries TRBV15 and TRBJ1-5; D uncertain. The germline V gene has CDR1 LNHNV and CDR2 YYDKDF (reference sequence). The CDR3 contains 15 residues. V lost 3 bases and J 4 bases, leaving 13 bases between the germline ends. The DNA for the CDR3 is TGTGCCACCAGCAGCATAGGGCAGCGAAATCAGCCCCAGCATTTT. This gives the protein CATSSIGQRNQPQHF.

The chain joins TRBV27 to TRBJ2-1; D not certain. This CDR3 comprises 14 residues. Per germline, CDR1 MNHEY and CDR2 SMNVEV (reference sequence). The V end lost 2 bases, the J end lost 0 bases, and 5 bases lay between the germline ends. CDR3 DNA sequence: TGTGCCAGCAGTTTAGTCCACTCCTACAATGAGCAGTTCTTC. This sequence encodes CASSLVHSYNEQFF.

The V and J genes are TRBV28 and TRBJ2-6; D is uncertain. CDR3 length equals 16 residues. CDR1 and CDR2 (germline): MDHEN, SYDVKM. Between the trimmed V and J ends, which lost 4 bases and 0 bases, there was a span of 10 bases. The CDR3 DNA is TGTGCCAGCAGTTCACTAACTCTCTCTGGGGCCAACGTCCTGACTTTC. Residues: CASSSLTLSGANVLTF.

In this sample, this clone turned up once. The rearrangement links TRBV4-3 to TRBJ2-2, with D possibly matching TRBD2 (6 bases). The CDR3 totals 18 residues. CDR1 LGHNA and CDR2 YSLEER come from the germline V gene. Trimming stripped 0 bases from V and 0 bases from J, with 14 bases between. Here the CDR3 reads CASSQEPRDWTNTGELFF. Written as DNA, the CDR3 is TGCGCCAGCAGCCAAGAACCTCGGGACTGGACGAACACCGGGGAGCTGTTTTTT.

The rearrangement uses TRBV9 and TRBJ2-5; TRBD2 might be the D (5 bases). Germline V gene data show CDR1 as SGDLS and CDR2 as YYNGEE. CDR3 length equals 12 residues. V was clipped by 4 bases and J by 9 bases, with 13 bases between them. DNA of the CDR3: TGTGCCAGCAGCTTCACCGGAGGCCCCCAGTACTTC. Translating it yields CASSFTGGPQYF.

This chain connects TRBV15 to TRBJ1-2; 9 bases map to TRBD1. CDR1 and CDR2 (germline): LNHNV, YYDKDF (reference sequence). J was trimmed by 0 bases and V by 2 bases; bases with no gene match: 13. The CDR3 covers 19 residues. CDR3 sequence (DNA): TGTGCCACCAGCAGAAAATCCCGGACAGGGGAGGGCGCTAACTATGGCTACACCTTC. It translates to CATSRKSRTGEGANYGYTF.

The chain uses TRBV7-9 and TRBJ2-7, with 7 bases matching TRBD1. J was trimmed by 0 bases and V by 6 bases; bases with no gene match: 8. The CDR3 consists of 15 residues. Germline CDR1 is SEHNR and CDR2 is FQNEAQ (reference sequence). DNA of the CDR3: TGTGCCAGCAGTCGACCGACAGGGAGCTCCTACGAGCAGTACTTC. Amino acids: CASSRPTGSSYEQYF.

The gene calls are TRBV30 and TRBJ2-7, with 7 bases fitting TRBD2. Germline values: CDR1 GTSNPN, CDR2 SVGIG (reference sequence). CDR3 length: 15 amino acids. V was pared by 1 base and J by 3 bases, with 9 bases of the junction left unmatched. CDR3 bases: TGTGCCTGGAGTGAAACAGGACTAGGGGTCTACGAGCAGTACTTC. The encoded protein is CAWSETGLGVYEQYF.

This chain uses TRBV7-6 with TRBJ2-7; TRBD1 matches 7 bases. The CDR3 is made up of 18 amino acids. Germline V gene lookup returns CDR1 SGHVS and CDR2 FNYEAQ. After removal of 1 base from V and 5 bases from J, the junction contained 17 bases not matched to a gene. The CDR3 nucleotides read TGTGCCAGCAGCTTAGACGTAGGGGGCGTAGGTCGTTCAGACGAGCAGTACTTC. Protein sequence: CASSLDVGGVGRSDEQYF.

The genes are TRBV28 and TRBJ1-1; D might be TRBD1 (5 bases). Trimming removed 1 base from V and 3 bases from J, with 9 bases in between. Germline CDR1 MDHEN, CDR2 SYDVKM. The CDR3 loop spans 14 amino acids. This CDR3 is CASSLFDRHTEAFF. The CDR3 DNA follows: TGTGCCAGCAGTTTATTCGACAGACACACTGAAGCTTTCTTT.

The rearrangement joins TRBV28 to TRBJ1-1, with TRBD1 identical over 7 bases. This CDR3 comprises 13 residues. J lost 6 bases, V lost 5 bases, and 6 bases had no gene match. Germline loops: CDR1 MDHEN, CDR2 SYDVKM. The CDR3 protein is CASSIGGRAEAFF. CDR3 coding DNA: TGTGCCAGCAGTATAGGGGGCAGGGCTGAAGCTTTCTTT.

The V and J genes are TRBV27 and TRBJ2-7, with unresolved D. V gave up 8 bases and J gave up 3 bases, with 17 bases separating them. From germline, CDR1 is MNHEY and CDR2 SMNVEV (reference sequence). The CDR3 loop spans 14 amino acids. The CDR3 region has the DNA TGTGCCAGCGCTCCAAGGGCCCTGATCTACGAGCAGTACTTC. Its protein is CASAPRALIYEQYF.

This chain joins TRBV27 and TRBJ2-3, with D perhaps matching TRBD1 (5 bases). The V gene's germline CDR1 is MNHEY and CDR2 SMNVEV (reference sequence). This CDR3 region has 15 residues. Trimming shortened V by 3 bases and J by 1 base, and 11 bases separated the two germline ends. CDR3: CASSFPRDGTDTQYF. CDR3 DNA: TGTGCCAGCAGTTTCCCCAGGGATGGCACAGATACGCAGTATTTT.

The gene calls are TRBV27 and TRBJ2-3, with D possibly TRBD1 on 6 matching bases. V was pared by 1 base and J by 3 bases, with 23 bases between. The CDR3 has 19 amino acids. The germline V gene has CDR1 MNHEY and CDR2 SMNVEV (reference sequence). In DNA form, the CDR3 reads TGTGCCAGCAGTTTATTAAGAGTTTTTGTACAGGGAAGGACAGATACGCAGTATTTT. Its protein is CASSLLRVFVQGRTDTQYF.

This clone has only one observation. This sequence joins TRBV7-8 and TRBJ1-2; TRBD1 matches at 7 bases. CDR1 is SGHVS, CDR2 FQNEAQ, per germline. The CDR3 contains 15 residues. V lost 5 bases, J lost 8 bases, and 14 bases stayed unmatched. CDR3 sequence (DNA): TGTGCCAGCAGCCACACGGCCGACAGGGAGGAAGGCTACACCTTC. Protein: CASSHTADREEGYTF. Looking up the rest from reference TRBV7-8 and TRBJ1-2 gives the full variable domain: GAGVSQSPRYKVAKRGQDVALRCDPISGHVSLFWYQQALGQGPEFLTYFQNEAQLDKSGLPSDRFFAERPEGSVSTLKIQRTQQEDSAVYLCASSHTADREEGYTFGSGTRLTVV.

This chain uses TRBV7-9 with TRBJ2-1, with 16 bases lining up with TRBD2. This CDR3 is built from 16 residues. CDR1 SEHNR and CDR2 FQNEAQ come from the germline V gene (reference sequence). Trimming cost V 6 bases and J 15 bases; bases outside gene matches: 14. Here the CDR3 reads CASSSNPGLAGGGWFF. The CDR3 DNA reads TGTGCCAGCAGTTCTAACCCGGGACTAGCGGGAGGGGGGTGGTTCTTC.

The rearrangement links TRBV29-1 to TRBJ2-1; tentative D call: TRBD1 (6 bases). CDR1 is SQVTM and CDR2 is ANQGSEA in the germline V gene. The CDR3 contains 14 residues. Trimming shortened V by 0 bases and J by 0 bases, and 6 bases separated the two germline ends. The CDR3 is CSVEEDSSYNEQFF. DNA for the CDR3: TGCAGCGTTGAAGAGGACAGCTCCTACAATGAGCAGTTCTTC.

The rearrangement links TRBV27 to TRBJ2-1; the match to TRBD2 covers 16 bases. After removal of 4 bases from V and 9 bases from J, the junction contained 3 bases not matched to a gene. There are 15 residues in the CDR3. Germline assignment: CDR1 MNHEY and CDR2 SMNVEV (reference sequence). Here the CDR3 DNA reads TGTGCCAGCAGTTGGGGACTAGCGGGAGGGGGTGAGCAGTTCTTC. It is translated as CASSWGLAGGGEQFF.